This TCR beta chain was documented in a study of blood T cells in healthy people across ages. The study's findings and limits: Among long-lived donors, naive CD4+ cells were more numerous and diversity higher than in aged donors. The percentage of naive T cells correlated strongly with TCR beta diversity.

Through a sample-barcoded 5' primer and a J-beta primer mix, a second PCR was run for roughly 7 to 12 cycles. TCRdb passed the 5' RACE reads through MiXCR, listing each CDR3 protein once. The sample includes some 1,800,000 distinct CDR3 sequences, about 39% seen only once; the top ten take around 23%. This clonotype was observed a handful of times. Its antigen is unknown. The CDR3 runs to 12 residues. V lost 9 bases, J lost 7 bases, and 14 bases lay in between. Germline V gene sequence: CDR1 ENHRY, CDR2 SYGVKD. The sequencing sample was made of blood. The genes are TRBV10-3 and TRBJ2-3; no definite D call. The clonotype originates from a human donor in good health. In DNA form, the CDR3 reads TGTGCCATTGGGGATCAGCAATATACGCAGTATTTT. Its protein is CAIGDQQYTQYF.